This entry lists 22 T cell receptor beta chains sequenced from one sample in a study of STAT5B mutations in CD4+ large granular lymphocyte leukemia. TCRdb's copy holds only in-frame clones and misses some; the assay was immunoSEQ multiplex PCR. The table lists some 30,000 clones, just under 75% of them singletons, with about 1% in the top ten. Sequencing input: CD4+ T cells from blood buffy coats. The receptors were sampled from a human donor in good health.

V usage is TRBV5-1 and J usage is TRBJ2-3, with a possible D match to TRBD1 (6 bases). Trimming pared 4 bases from V and 0 bases from J, leaving 12 bases between. CDR1 is SGHRS and CDR2 is YFSETQ in the germline V gene. CDR3 length equals 15 residues. The CDR3 nucleotides read TGCGCCAGCAGCGTGGGACAAACTAGCACAGATACGCAGTATTTT. It is translated as CASSVGQTSTDTQYF.

This clone is a singleton in its sample. The rearrangement links TRBV19 to TRBJ2-3, with D possibly TRBD2 on 6 matching bases. V dropped 3 bases and J dropped 8 bases, with 18 bases sitting between them. The CDR3 has 15 amino acids. Germline assignment: CDR1 LNHDA and CDR2 SQIVND (reference sequence). The CDR3 DNA is TGTGCCAGTAGTATGGAAGCGGGTGGGCCAAGTACGCAGTATTTT. Translating it yields CASSMEAGGPSTQYF.

A word on this clone: Additional DNA sequences in this sample encode the identical CDR3. V gene TRBV6-5 combines with J gene TRBJ1-1; no clear D gene. Between the trimmed V and J ends, which lost 6 bases and 5 bases, there was a span of 10 bases. The germline V gene encodes CDR1 MNHEY and CDR2 SVGAGI. The CDR3 consists of 12 residues. CDR3 loop: CASSRRGTEAFF. As DNA, the CDR3 is TGTGCCAGCAGCCGGCGGGGTACTGAAGCTTTCTTT.

In its sample, this clone was seen a few times. In nucleotides, the CDR3 is TGTGCCAGCACTGGGACAGGGGGCAACACCGGGGAGCTGTTTTTT. Protein sequence: CASTGTGGNTGELFF. The chain combines TRBV6-1 with TRBJ2-2, with 12 bases identical to TRBD1. Germline lookup yields CDR1 MNHNS and CDR2 SASEGT. This CDR3 region has 15 residues. V lost 7 bases and J lost 2; bases outside the gene matches: 2.

V and J are TRBV6-1 and TRBJ1-5, with 9 bases identical to TRBD1. Per the germline V gene, CDR1 is MNHNS and CDR2 is SASEGT. With V trimmed by 6 bases and J by 6 bases, 6 bases remained unmatched. The length of the CDR3 is 14 residues. CDR3 sequence reads: CASSHRGLGQPQHF. The CDR3 DNA reads as TGTGCCAGCAGCCACAGGGGGCTTGGTCAGCCCCAGCATTTT.

The gene calls are TRBV2 and TRBJ1-6; D not resolved. Germline values: CDR1 SNHLY, CDR2 FYNNEI. Trimming cost V 1 base and J 0 bases, with 7 bases left between them. The CDR3 has 16 residues. As DNA, the CDR3 is TGTGCCAGCAGTGAAGAATGGGGCTCCTATAATTCACCCCTCCACTTT. Amino acid sequence: CASSEEWGSYNSPLHF.

The rearrangement joins TRBV5-1 to TRBJ2-7; 9 bases map to TRBD1. Germline values: CDR1 SGHRS, CDR2 YFSETQ. V shed 0 bases, J shed 2 bases, and the junction held 0 bases outside the gene matches. The CDR3 consists of 14 residues. The CDR3 is CASSLGQGAYEQYV. The CDR3 coding sequence is TGCGCCAGCAGCTTGGGACAGGGGGCCTACGAGCAGTACGTC.

The chain uses TRBV9 and TRBJ2-6; D call uncertain. Germline V gives CDR1 SGDLS, CDR2 YYNGEE. V was clipped by 4 bases and J by 0 bases, with 5 bases between them. The CDR3 totals 14 residues. The CDR3 sequence is CASSRSSGANVLTF. The CDR3 coding sequence is TGTGCCAGCAGCCGTAGCTCTGGGGCCAACGTCCTGACTTTC. The complete variable domain, with remaining parts taken from reference TRBV9 and TRBJ2-6, reads DSGVTQTPKHLITATGQRVTLRCSPRSGDLSVYWYQQSLDQGLQFLIQYYNGEERAKGNILERFSAQQFPDLHSELNLSSLELGDSALYFCASSRSSGANVLTFGAGSRLTVL.

V usage is TRBV20-1 and J usage is TRBJ2-7; D ambiguous. V gave up 1 base and J gave up 1 base, with 2 bases separating them. The CDR3 runs to 11 residues. The germline V gene encodes CDR1 DFQATT and CDR2 SNEGSKA (reference sequence). The CDR3 here is CSARVSYEQYF. The CDR3 DNA sequence: TGCAGTGCTAGAGTATCCTACGAGCAGTACTTC.

V and J are TRBV19 and TRBJ1-1; D call uncertain. Trimming pared 6 bases from V and 3 bases from J, leaving 14 bases between. CDR1 and CDR2 (germline): LNHDA, SQIVND (reference sequence). This CDR3 is built from 14 residues. CDR3 sequence reads: CASRLPFGDTEAFF. The CDR3 bases are TGTGCCAGTAGACTTCCCTTCGGGGACACTGAAGCTTTCTTT.

The chain is built from TRBV18 and TRBJ1-1; perhaps TRBD1 as D (5 bases). CDR3 size: 15 residues. The germline gives CDR1 KGHSH, CDR2 LQKENI. Trimming left V 2 bases short and J 0 bases short, with 10 bases between. The CDR3 sequence: CASSPLVRVNTEAFF. The CDR3, as DNA: TGTGCCAGCTCACCATTGGTCAGGGTGAACACTGAAGCTTTCTTT.

This chain joins TRBV5-4 and TRBJ2-5, with 10 bases identical to TRBD1. The J call is in doubt because the DNA end fits TRBJ2-7 better. The CDR3 has 15 amino acids. Germline CDR1 and CDR2: SGHNT and YYREEE (reference sequence). CDR3 residues: CASSDRQGAWDEQYF. In DNA form, the CDR3 reads TGTGCCAGCAGCGATCGACAGGGGGCGTGGGACGAGCAGTACTTC.

The gene calls are TRBV4-3 and TRBJ2-3; weak D call: TRBD2 (6 bases). This CDR3 contains 20 residues. V gave up 0 bases and J gave up 0 bases, with 22 bases separating them. Germline V gives CDR1 LGHNA, CDR2 YSLEER. In DNA, the CDR3 is TGCGCCAGCAGCCAAGAATTCCCCTCGGCGGGGCAAACTAGCACAGATACGCAGTATTTT. Amino acid sequence: CASSQEFPSAGQTSTDTQYF.

The chain is built from TRBV7-2 and TRBJ1-3, with unresolved D. Germline lookup yields CDR1 SGHTA and CDR2 FQGNSA. Trimming removed 5 bases at V and 0 bases at J, with 11 bases between. CDR3 length: 15 residues. The CDR3 sequence: CASSRTPFSGNTIYF. The CDR3 DNA reads as TGTGCCAGCAGCCGAACACCCTTCTCTGGAAACACCATATATTTT.

This chain links TRBV4-1 with TRBJ1-3; 8 bases line up with TRBD1. CDR3 length: 17 amino acids. With 1 base clipped from V and 0 bases from J, the junction kept 5 bases outside the gene matches. Germline values: CDR1 MGHRA, CDR2 YSYEKL. The CDR3 sequence is CASSQGPTGGSGNTIYF. The CDR3 bases are TGCGCCAGCAGCCAAGGACCCACAGGGGGCTCTGGAAACACCATATATTTT.

The V gene is TRBV2, the J gene TRBJ2-1; possibly TRBD2 for D (6 bases). The CDR3 consists of 16 residues. CDR1 is SNHLY, CDR2 FYNNEI, per germline. V dropped 7 bases and J dropped 0 bases, with 16 bases sitting between them. DNA for the CDR3: TGTGCCAGCAAGTTCGCTAGCGAGAGCTCCTACAATGAGCAGTTCTTC. It translates to CASKFASESSYNEQFF.

The genes are TRBV28 and TRBJ2-5; 14 positions match TRBD2. TRBJ2-7 explains the end of the DNA better; the J call may be wrong. This CDR3 spans 16 amino acids. Germline V gives CDR1 MDHEN, CDR2 SYDVKM. CDR3 nucleotide sequence: TGTGCCAGCAGTCTCCTTGGGACTAGCGGGAGATACGAGCAGTACTTC. Residues: CASSLLGTSGRYEQYF.

The chain links TRBV29-1 to TRBJ1-2; 7 nucleotides agree with TRBD1. The CDR3 is made up of 15 amino acids. CDR1 and CDR2 from the germline V gene are SQVTM and ANQGSEA. Losses at the gene ends were 0 bases for V and 5 bases for J; bases not matched to a gene: 9. The CDR3 is CSVEDGRGRSYGYTF. The CDR3 DNA reads as TGCAGCGTTGAAGACGGTAGGGGGCGCAGTTATGGCTACACCTTC.

The chain employs TRBV9 and TRBJ1-1; D unresolved. The CDR3 runs to 17 residues. CDR1 is SGDLS, CDR2 YYNGEE, per germline. Trimming left V 3 bases short and J 1 base short, with 19 bases between. CDR3: CASSATDYSLRNTEAFF. In DNA form, the CDR3 reads TGTGCCAGCAGCGCAACCGATTACAGCCTCCGGAACACTGAAGCTTTCTTT.

V gene TRBV2 combines with J gene TRBJ2-1; the D is unclear. Germline lookup yields CDR1 SNHLY and CDR2 FYNNEI. This CDR3 contains 13 residues. Deletions cut 6 bases from V and 5 bases from J, with 11 bases between. This chain's CDR3 is CASRVDSNNEQFF. CDR3 coding DNA: TGTGCCAGCAGGGTAGACTCAAACAATGAGCAGTTCTTC.

In this sample, this clone turned up a few times. V and J are TRBV19 and TRBJ1-2; 7 bases align to TRBD1. CDR1 LNHDA and CDR2 SQIVND come from the germline V gene (reference sequence). The CDR3 sequence is 14 residues long. The V gene end was trimmed by 5 bases and the J gene end by 5 bases; junction bases not matched to a gene: 8. DNA of the CDR3: TGTGCCAGTAGTCCACAGGGGATGGTATATGGCTACACCTTC. Translation gives CASSPQGMVYGYTF.

This clone was recorded a few times. V is TRBV29-1 and J is TRBJ2-2, with 8 bases fitting TRBD1. Germline lookup yields CDR1 SQVTM and CDR2 ANQGSEA. Germline trimming cut 7 bases from V and 4 bases from J; bases unmatched to any gene: 5. The CDR3 is 13 residues long. DNA of the CDR3: TGCAGCGGGAGGGACAGGCCCACCGGGGAGCTGTTTTTT. It codes for CSGRDRPTGELFF.